The 6 T cell receptor beta chains listed next were all sequenced from one sample in a study of blood T cell repertoires in COVID-19. Measured with immunoSEQ multiplex PCR; TCRdb has only the in-frame clones, and not every one. The data contain around 130,000 clones, approximately 84% of them singletons. What was sequenced was peripheral blood. The origin of the receptors is a woman aged 45 to 65 who had recovered from COVID-19.

The chain joins TRBV14 to TRBJ1-2, with D tentatively TRBD1 (5 bases). Trimming stripped 1 base from V and 4 bases from J, with 19 bases between. This CDR3 region has 17 residues. Germline lookup yields CDR1 SGHDN and CDR2 FVKESK. CDR3 residues: CASSQVLWGASIYGYTF. The CDR3 nucleotides read TGTGCCAGCAGCCAAGTTCTTTGGGGCGCATCCATCTATGGCTACACCTTC.

This clone was detected once. The J gene is TRBJ2-5, the V gene TRBV3-1 (or the pseudogene TRBV3-2), with D possibly TRBD1 on 6 matching bases. With 5 bases removed from V and 5 bases from J, the gap between germline ends came to 18 bases. The germline gives CDR1 LGHDT, CDR2 YNNKEL (reference sequence). This CDR3 region has 15 residues. CDR3: CASSSPQTGLETQYF. The CDR3 DNA follows: TGTGCCAGCAGCTCCCCACAGACAGGTCTGGAGACCCAGTACTTC.

The rearrangement links TRBV7-8 to TRBJ1-2, with D unclear. The germline gives CDR1 SGHVS, CDR2 FQNEAQ. The CDR3 runs to 13 residues. V was trimmed by 4 bases and J by 5 bases, leaving 11 bases between them. CDR3 region: CASSYLMSYGYTF. In DNA form, the CDR3 reads TGTGCCAGCAGCTATCTAATGAGTTATGGCTACACCTTC.

This clone was counted once. The J gene is TRBJ1-3, the V gene TRBV4-1; D uncertain. CDR1 is MGHRA and CDR2 is YSYEKL in the germline V gene. The CDR3 runs 16 residues. V lost 4 bases, J lost 4 bases, and 17 bases lay in between. The DNA of the CDR3 is TGCGCCAGCAGCCTGTTTGAGGAGGCCAAAGGAAACACCATATATTTT. Translation gives CASSLFEEAKGNTIYF.

V gene TRBV5-1 combines with J gene TRBJ1-2; 8 bases match TRBD1. Germline assignment: CDR1 SGHRS and CDR2 YFSETQ. Trimming took 0 bases from V and 14 from J; bases not matched to a gene: 6. The CDR3 has 12 residues. In DNA, the CDR3 is TGCGCCAGCAGCTTGGACAGGGGGGAGAAAACCTTC. Translated, it gives CASSLDRGEKTF.

The V gene is TRBV4-2, the J gene TRBJ1-2, with D perhaps matching TRBD1 (6 bases). V lost 1 base to trimming and J lost 0 bases, with 9 bases between them. Looked up from germline, CDR1 is LGHNA and CDR2 is YNFKEQ. The CDR3 is 15 residues long. The CDR3 DNA follows: TGTGCCAGCAGCCAAGGACAGGCGACTAACTATGGCTACACCTTC. It is translated as CASSQGQATNYGYTF.